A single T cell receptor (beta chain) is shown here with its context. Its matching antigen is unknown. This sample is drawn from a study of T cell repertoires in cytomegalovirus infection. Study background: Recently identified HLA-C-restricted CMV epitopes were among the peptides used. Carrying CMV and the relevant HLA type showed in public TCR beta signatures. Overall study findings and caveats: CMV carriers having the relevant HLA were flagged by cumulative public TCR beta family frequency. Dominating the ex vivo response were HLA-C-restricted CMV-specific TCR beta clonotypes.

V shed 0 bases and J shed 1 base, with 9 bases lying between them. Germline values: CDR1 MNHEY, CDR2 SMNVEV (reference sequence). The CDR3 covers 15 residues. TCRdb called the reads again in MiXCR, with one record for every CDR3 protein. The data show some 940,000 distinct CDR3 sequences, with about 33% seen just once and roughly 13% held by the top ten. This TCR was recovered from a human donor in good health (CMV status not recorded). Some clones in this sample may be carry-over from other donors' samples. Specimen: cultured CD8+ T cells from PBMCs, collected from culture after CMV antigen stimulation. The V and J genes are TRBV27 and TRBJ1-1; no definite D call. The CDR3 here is CASSLSNKGNTEAFF. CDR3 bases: TGTGCCAGCAGTTTATCCAATAAGGGGAACACTGAAGCTTTCTTT.